This TCR beta chain was recorded in a study of cytomegalovirus exposure and HLA in healthy donors. The study, taken as a whole, reports: Three chains linked to CMV were shown in vitro to be specific for CMV antigens.

The PCR made use of 60 Vbeta and 13 Jbeta primers. Under the authors' procedure: Later, tens of millions of unique TCR beta chains were counted in an analysis, and roughly 11 million of them were shared. Repertoires were generated with immunoSEQ multiplex PCR, while TCRdb's copy carries only in-frame clones and drops some. Clone size and the V and J calls come from that table; the DNA yielded D and trimming. Here the sample spans about 100,000 clones, over 60% being singletons. The CDR3 extends over 12 amino acids. The V and J ends lost 7 bases and 2 bases respectively, with 9 bases between them. Germline assignment: CDR1 SGDLS and CDR2 YYNGEE. About this clone itself: Antigen unknown.

The chain links TRBV9 to TRBJ1-2; no clear D. The sample taken for sequencing was PBMCs. This TCR was sampled from a young woman in good health and CMV-seropositive. CDR3 nucleotides: TGTGCCAGCCCCACGGGGAACTATGGCTACACCTTC. Its protein product is CASPTGNYGYTF.